These 27 T cell receptor beta chains originate from one sample sequenced in a study of regulatory T cells in long-lasting Graves disease. Through Arm-PCR of CDR3 regions and iRepertoire HTBI primers, TCR beta libraries were built. TCRdb used MiXCR to reprocess the multiplex PCR reads, holding one entry per CDR3 protein. Of around 420,000 distinct CDR3 sequences in the sample, 15% to 17% were seen once. The time point: newly diagnosed GD, antithyroid drugs for less than 3 months. Generation of the TCR library employed RNA extracted from PBMCs. Sequences were derived from peripheral blood mononuclear cells (PBMCs), sampled at new diagnosis, from a patient treated with antithyroid drugs. The source of these receptors is a female donor with Graves disease.

This clonotype was counted ten times or more. This rearrangement joins TRBV2 to TRBJ1-1; TRBD1 is a possible D gene (5 bases). V lost 4 bases and J lost 1, with 7 bases in between. This CDR3 is 13 amino acids long. In germline, CDR1 is SNHLY, CDR2 FYNNEI. The CDR3 DNA reads TGTGCCAGCAGTGGGGGACGGAACACTGAAGCTTTCTTT. This gives the protein CASSGGRNTEAFF.

This clonotype was seen ten or more times. The rearrangement links TRBV5-1 to TRBJ1-1, with 9 positions matching TRBD1. Germline V gene data show CDR1 as SGHRS and CDR2 as YFSETQ. The CDR3 runs to 15 residues. V lost 4 bases to trimming and J lost 1 base; unmatched junction nucleotides: 5. CDR3 DNA sequence: TGCGCCAGCAGCCAGGGACAGGGTAAGAACACTGAAGCTTTCTTT. This translates into CASSQGQGKNTEAFF. Complete variable domain (other parts from reference TRBV5-1 and TRBJ1-1): KAGVTQTPRYLIKTRGQQVTLSCSPISGHRSVSWYQQTPGQGLQFLFEYFSETQRNKGNFPGRFSGRQFSNSRSEMNVSTLELGDSALYLCASSQGQGKNTEAFFGQGTRLTVV.

This clonotype has a count of ten or more. The chain uses TRBV12-3 or TRBV12-4 and TRBJ2-1, with D unclear. The length of the CDR3 is 13 residues. The V end lost 1 base, the J end lost 7 bases, and 8 bases lay between the germline ends. This CDR3 reads CASSLGPTNEQFF. CDR3 nucleotides: TGTGCCAGCAGTTTAGGGCCAACTAATGAGCAGTTCTTC.

The CDR3 DNA reads as TGCGCCAGCAGCAGCTCCGGGACTAGCGGGAGTTTGAACACCGGGGAGCTGTTTTTT. Amino acids: CASSSSGTSGSLNTGELFF. V is TRBV5-1 and J is TRBJ2-2, with 14 bases lining up with TRBD2. With 4 bases clipped from V and 1 base from J, the junction kept 9 bases outside the gene matches. The CDR3 consists of 19 residues. Germline values: CDR1 SGHRS, CDR2 YFSETQ.

This clonotype was recorded many times. At one end the junction does not follow the germline gene, possibly because of a read error. The CDR3 nucleotides read TGTGCCAGCAGCTTAGATGAAAAACTGTTTTTT. Amino acids: CASSLDEKLFF. The rearrangement joins TRBV12-3 or TRBV12-4 to TRBJ1-4; D is ambiguous. The CDR3 runs 11 residues.

Note on this clonotype: The junction does not match germline at one end; this may be a read error. The V and J genes are TRBV11-2 and TRBJ1-1, with D unresolved. The germline V gene has CDR1 SGHAT and CDR2 FQNNGV. This CDR3 is built from 13 residues. CDR3 coding DNA: TGTGTCAGCAGCCCTACCCCGGGCAGTGAAGCTTTCTTT. Translation gives CVSSPTPGSEAFF.

To note about this clonotype: This clone may be a read error of a much larger clone one base away. V usage is TRBV12-3 or TRBV12-4 and J usage is TRBJ2-4; TRBD2 agrees at 9 bases. The J call is uncertain, as TRBJ2-1 better fits the DNA end. This CDR3 contains 17 residues. The CDR3 region is CASSPVGGGGVNNGQFF. The DNA of the CDR3 is TGTGCCAGCAGCCCGGTTGGGGGCGGGGGGGTGAACAATGGGCAGTTCTTC.

The V call is TRBV4-1, the J call TRBJ2-2; perhaps D is TRBD1 or TRBD2 (6 bases each). Germline CDR1 is MGHRA and CDR2 is YSYEKL. Trimming left V 4 bases short and J 8 bases short, with 14 bases between. The CDR3 totals 14 residues. The CDR3 sequence is CASSLNGGTGELFF. CDR3 bases: TGCGCCAGCAGCCTAAACGGCGGGACAGGGGAGCTGTTTTTT.

The genes are TRBV12-3 or TRBV12-4 and TRBJ2-5, with 12 bases aligning to TRBD2. V was clipped by 5 bases and J by 2 bases; unmatched bases: 9. The CDR3 is 17 amino acids. CDR3 sequence reads: CASSRGLAGGVQETQYF. The CDR3 DNA follows: TGTGCCAGCAGTCGGGGTCTAGCGGGAGGGGTACAAGAGACCCAGTACTTC.

This clonotype showed up just a few times. The chain uses TRBV5-1 and TRBJ1-5; D ambiguous. V was trimmed by 2 bases and J by 6 bases, leaving 9 bases between them. The CDR3 sequence is 13 residues long. CDR1 SGHRS and CDR2 YFSETQ come from the germline V gene. CDR3 amino acids: CASSLWRGQPQHF. CDR3 coding DNA: TGCGCCAGCAGCTTATGGCGGGGTCAGCCCCAGCATTTT.

V usage is TRBV11-2 and J usage is TRBJ1-4, with D unclear. The CDR3 spans 14 residues. V shed 4 bases and J shed 2 bases, with 8 bases lying between them. Per the germline V gene, CDR1 is SGHAT and CDR2 is FQNNGV. The CDR3 DNA reads TGTGCCAGCAGCTCCCTCCGGACTAATGAAAAACTGTTTTTT. Translated, it gives CASSSLRTNEKLFF.

V and J are TRBV4-1 and TRBJ1-6; a possible D gene is TRBD1 (5 bases). The germline gives CDR1 MGHRA, CDR2 YSYEKL. The V gene lost 6 bases and the J gene lost 10 bases, with 16 bases spanning the gap. This CDR3 is built from 14 residues. As DNA, the CDR3 is TGCGCCAGCAGGGCGGGAGGGGCGAGATCACCCCTCCACTTT. This codes for CASRAGGARSPLHF.

This clonotype was found many times. The chain is built from TRBV12-3 or TRBV12-4 and TRBJ2-7, with 7 positions matching TRBD2. The CDR3 extends over 16 amino acids. Trimming at V came to 6 bases and at J to 2 bases, leaving 13 bases not matched to a gene. CDR3: CASSRGEGVPPYEQYF. The CDR3 region has the DNA TGTGCCAGCAGCCGTGGGGAGGGCGTACCTCCCTACGAGCAGTACTTC.

This clonotype has ten or more counts. This chain uses TRBV19 with TRBJ1-1; 7 nucleotides align to TRBD1. In germline, CDR1 is LNHDA, CDR2 SQIVND (reference sequence). CDR3 length equals 13 residues. J gave up 3 bases and V 3 bases, and 1 base lay outside the gene matches. CDR3 in amino acids: CASSIDRDTEAFF. CDR3 DNA sequence: TGTGCCAGTAGTATTGACAGGGACACTGAAGCTTTCTTT.

This clonotype was detected many times. The rearrangement links TRBV12-3 or TRBV12-4 to TRBJ1-2; TRBD1 agrees at 7 bases. This CDR3 is 13 amino acids long. J lost 4 bases, V lost 6 bases, and 5 bases had no gene match. CDR3 nucleotide sequence: TGTGCCAGCAGGTCAACAGGGGCCTATGGCTACACCTTC. It encodes CASRSTGAYGYTF.

This clonotype was counted at least ten times. The chain joins TRBV9 to TRBJ2-3; 7 nucleotides agree with TRBD1. The V and J ends lost 0 bases and 1 base, in that order; junction bases with no gene match: 5. This CDR3 is built from 16 residues. Per the germline V gene, CDR1 is SGDLS and CDR2 is YYNGEE. The CDR3: CASSVEGGLRTDTQYF. CDR3 DNA: TGTGCCAGCAGCGTAGAAGGGGGCCTTCGCACAGATACGCAGTATTTT.

This clonotype was observed at least ten times. This chain joins TRBV27 and TRBJ1-1, with a possible D match to TRBD1 (6 bases). This CDR3 has 13 amino acids. The V end was cut by 6 bases, the J end by 8 bases, with 16 bases between. Germline V gives CDR1 MNHEY, CDR2 SMNVEV (reference sequence). This chain's CDR3 is CASSPQTGTEAFF. The CDR3 bases are TGTGCCAGCAGCCCTCAAACAGGGACCGAAGCTTTCTTT.

This clonotype appeared a single time. This chain links TRBV5-5 with TRBJ2-7; 8 bases fit TRBD2. The germline CDR1 and CDR2 sequences are SGHKS and YYEKEE (reference sequence). The CDR3 sequence is 14 residues long. J lost 6 bases, V lost 3 bases, and 8 bases had no gene match. The CDR3 region is CASSSGLVGVEQYF. CDR3 nucleotide sequence: TGTGCCAGCAGCTCGGGACTAGTGGGAGTCGAGCAGTACTTC.

This clonotype came up many times. Here the CDR3 reads CASSQGAGQNRREQYF. The CDR3 DNA sequence: TGCGCCAGCAGCCAAGGGGCGGGCCAAAACAGGCGCGAGCAGTACTTC. The rearrangement uses TRBV4-1 and TRBJ2-7; D may be TRBD1 or TRBD2 (5 bases each). CDR3 size: 16 residues. Trimming took 1 base from V and 6 from J, leaving 19 bases between them. Germline values: CDR1 MGHRA, CDR2 YSYEKL.

The chain combines TRBV12-3 or TRBV12-4 with TRBJ1-1; no firm D call. CDR3 length equals 15 residues. Trimming left V 5 bases short and J 0 bases short, with 13 bases between. CDR3 sequence reads: CASSTRRAMNTEAFF. In DNA, the CDR3 is TGTGCCAGCAGTACCCGGAGAGCTATGAACACTGAAGCTTTCTTT.

At least ten counts were recorded for this clonotype. The genes are TRBV12-3 or TRBV12-4 and TRBJ2-1; weak D call: TRBD2 (6 bases). CDR3 length equals 16 residues. The V and J ends lost 6 bases and 8 bases respectively, with 23 bases between them. In nucleotides, the CDR3 is TGTGCCAGCAGGGGCACGTGGGAGGACCGCGGGGATGAGCAGTTCTTC. It encodes CASRGTWEDRGDEQFF.

This CDR3 is CASSPLADREKAFF. CDR3 DNA sequence: TGTGCCAGCAGTCCCCTTGCGGACAGGGAGAAAGCTTTCTTT. The chain recombines TRBV2 with TRBJ1-1, with TRBD1 matching over 8 bases. The germline gives CDR1 SNHLY, CDR2 FYNNEI. The CDR3 extends over 14 amino acids. The V gene end was trimmed by 5 bases and the J gene end by 9 bases; junction bases not matched to a gene: 11.

This clonotype has a count of ten or more. The genes are TRBV5-4 and TRBJ1-1; D gene uncertain. The CDR3 extends over 14 amino acids. V was trimmed by 4 bases and J by 0 bases, leaving 10 bases between them. The V gene's germline CDR1 is SGHNT and CDR2 YYREEE (reference sequence). In nucleotides, the CDR3 is TGTGCCAGCAGCCCCCGGGAGATGAACACTGAAGCTTTCTTT. Translated: CASSPREMNTEAFF.

The chain links TRBV5-4 to TRBJ2-7; TRBD1 might be the D (6 bases). This CDR3 region has 15 residues. The V gene lost 9 bases and the J gene lost 2 bases, with 21 bases spanning the gap. CDR1 is SGHNT, CDR2 YYREEE, per germline (reference sequence). CDR3 DNA: TGTGCCATCATATCCTACAGGGTGCCCCCCTACGAGCAGTACTTC. As protein: CAIISYRVPPYEQYF. Looking up the rest from reference TRBV5-4 and TRBJ2-7 gives the full variable domain: ETGVTQSPTHLIKTRGQQVTLRCSSQSGHNTVSWYQQALGQGPQFIFQYYREEENGRGNFPPRFSGLQFPNYSSELNVNALELDDSALYLCAIISYRVPPYEQYFGPGTRLTVT.

This clonotype was detected ten times or more. The chain links TRBV7-9 to TRBJ2-2; 8 nucleotides align to TRBD2. The CDR3 has 17 amino acids. After removal of 2 bases from V and 3 bases from J, the junction contained 8 bases not matched to a gene. Germline V gene lookup returns CDR1 SEHNR and CDR2 FQNEAQ (reference sequence). CDR3: CASSLPLAGDHTGELFF. Here the CDR3 DNA reads TGTGCCAGCAGCTTACCCCTAGCGGGTGATCACACCGGGGAGCTGTTTTTT.

The chain combines TRBV9 with TRBJ1-1, with D unclear. Germline loops: CDR1 SGDLS, CDR2 YYNGEE. The CDR3 is 17 amino acids. V was cut by 0 bases and J by 3 bases, with 18 bases left in between. Here the CDR3 DNA reads TGTGCCAGCAGCGTAGGGGTAGGAACGGGTTATGACACTGAAGCTTTCTTT. This codes for CASSVGVGTGYDTEAFF.

This clonotype was seen many times. This rearrangement joins TRBV20-1 to TRBJ2-7, with D possibly called TRBD1 or TRBD2 (5 bases each). CDR1 is DFQATT and CDR2 is SNEGSKA in the germline V gene (reference sequence). CDR3 length: 15 residues. V was shortened by 7 bases and J by 1 base, with 20 bases between the two germline ends. The CDR3 loop reads CSGTGPRRLSYEQYF. As DNA, the CDR3 is TGCAGTGGGACGGGACCGCGAAGACTTTCCTACGAGCAGTACTTC.